This TCR beta chain was observed in a study of molecular identifiers for immune sequencing clone quantification. General observations from the study: Identical barcode-sharing TCR molecules could lead to underestimated sizes for highly expanded clones. Clonotypes surpassing 20 RNA copies contained over 98% of effector molecules, versus under 1% in naive cells.

Concerning this clonotype itself: Its antigen remains unidentified. A junction boundary mismatches the germline segment, possibly from a read error.

The V gene's germline CDR1 is SGHRS and CDR2 YFSETQ. The CDR3 has 14 amino acids. Previously described methods and listed TCR primers were used for bulk TCR libraries. TCRdb re-derived calls from the PCR reads in MiXCR, one entry per CDR3 protein. The sample lists hundreds of thousands of distinct CDR3 sequences, 25% occurring once. Sorting defined naive CD8 T cells as CD8+CD4-CCR7+CD45RA+. The chain carries TRBV5-1 and TRBJ1-1; D perhaps matches TRBD1 (5 bases). This clonotype was sampled from a human donor in good health. Some libraries in this study had Jurkat cell RNA spiked in. Sequencing was done on a sample of naive CD8+ T cells from blood, with Jurkat cell RNA spiked in. The subset here: FACS-sorted CD8+CD4-CCR7+CD45RA+ naive T cells. CDR3 protein: CASSPGLMNPEAFF. In DNA, the CDR3 is TGCGCCAGCAGCCCAGGGTTAATGAACCCTGAAGCTTTCTTT.